A single sample is the source of the 26 T cell receptor beta chains below, sequenced in a study of cytotoxic CD8 clonotypes in ibrutinib-treated CLL. This table comes from immunoSEQ multiplex PCR, and its TCRdb copy is limited to in-frame clones, with some not included. The sample records roughly 160,000 clones, roughly 80% being singletons. The material was PBMCs, obtained after 12 months of ibrutinib treatment. The receptors derive from a human donor with chronic lymphocytic leukemia.

This clone was detected a few times. The chain is built from TRBV7-2 and TRBJ1-4; 8 bases align to TRBD1. Germline trimming cut 5 bases from V and 7 bases from J; bases unmatched to any gene: 9. CDR3 length: 15 amino acids. CDR1 is SGHTA and CDR2 is FQGNSA in the germline V gene. CDR3 sequence (DNA): TGTGCCAGCAGCATTCGGACAGGGCTGGGTGAAAAACTGTTTTTT. Protein product: CASSIRTGLGEKLFF. Complete variable domain (other parts from reference TRBV7-2 and TRBJ1-4): GAGVSQSPSNKVTEKGKDVELRCDPISGHTALYWYRQSLGQGLEFLIYFQGNSAPDKSGLPSDRFSAERTGGSVSTLTIQRTQQEDSAVYLCASSIRTGLGEKLFFGSGTQLSVL.

This clone has just a few counts. The chain joins TRBV5-1 to TRBJ1-4; D gene uncertain. From germline, CDR1 is SGHRS and CDR2 YFSETQ. Trimming pared 4 bases from V and 8 bases from J, leaving 15 bases between. The CDR3 contains 14 residues. For the CDR3, the DNA is TGCGCCAGCAGCCTCGGGTCTAGAGGGGAAAAACTGTTTTTT. The encoded protein is CASSLGSRGEKLFF.

The chain has TRBV20-1 and TRBJ2-7, with a possible D match to TRBD1 (6 bases). The germline gives CDR1 DFQATT, CDR2 SNEGSKA (reference sequence). The CDR3 has 11 amino acids. Trimming took 6 bases from V and 3 from J, leaving 9 bases between them. The CDR3 spells CSARDNYEQYF. CDR3 in DNA: TGCAGTGCAAGGGACAACTACGAGCAGTACTTC.

This clone was counted only a few times. This chain uses TRBV10-3 with TRBJ1-2, with D hard to call. V was pared by 4 bases and J by 0 bases, with 3 bases between. This CDR3 is built from 12 residues. CDR1 and CDR2 from the germline V gene are ENHRY and SYGVKD. CDR3 amino acids: CAISVANYGYTF. DNA for the CDR3: TGTGCCATCAGTGTAGCTAACTATGGCTACACCTTC.

The gene calls are TRBV18 and TRBJ2-2, with 7 positions matching TRBD1. CDR3 length: 13 residues. Losses at the gene ends were 4 bases for V and 7 bases for J; bases not matched to a gene: 3. Germline V CDR1 and CDR2: KGHSH, LQKENI. Here the CDR3 reads CASSQGALGELFF. DNA of the CDR3: TGTGCCAGCTCACAGGGGGCGCTCGGGGAGCTGTTTTTT.

This clone was observed once. For the CDR3, the DNA is TGTGCCAGCAGCCCCCCTGGGGGAGCCTATGGCTACACCTTC. This sequence encodes CASSPPGGAYGYTF. This chain connects TRBV7-8 to TRBJ1-2; D possibly corresponds to TRBD1 (5 bases). Germline CDR1 and CDR2: SGHVS and FQNEAQ. Trimming cost V 5 bases and J 4 bases, with 14 bases left between them. The CDR3 loop spans 14 amino acids.

The chain employs TRBV18 and TRBJ2-1, with 8 bases matching TRBD2. Per the germline V gene, CDR1 is KGHSH and CDR2 is LQKENI. The CDR3 has 19 residues. The J segment lost 3 bases and the V segment lost 4 bases, leaving 17 bases of the junction unmatched. Written as DNA, the CDR3 is TGTGCCAGCTCACTAATTACTATGGTAGTAGCGGGGTACTACAATGAGCAGTTCTTC. Amino acid sequence: CASSLITMVVAGYYNEQFF.

The chain uses TRBV9 and TRBJ2-7; 7 bases align to TRBD2. The V segment lost 0 bases and the J segment 7 bases; nucleotides outside the gene matches: 10. CDR3 size: 15 residues. Germline V CDR1 and CDR2: SGDLS, YYNGEE. The CDR3 is CASSVGVTPGGEQYF. The CDR3 bases are TGTGCCAGCAGCGTAGGGGTGACCCCCGGGGGGGAGCAGTACTTC. The variable domain in full, with the rest retrieved from reference TRBV9 and TRBJ2-7, is DSGVTQTPKHLITATGQRVTLRCSPRSGDLSVYWYQQSLDQGLQFLIQYYNGEERAKGNILERFSAQQFPDLHSELNLSSLELGDSALYFCASSVGVTPGGEQYFGPGTRLTVT.

About this clone: Germline is not matched at one junction end, which may reflect a read error. The chain employs TRBV18 and TRBJ1-2; possibly TRBD1 for D (5 bases). Germline CDR1 is KGHSH and CDR2 is LQKENI. This CDR3 spans 13 amino acids. The CDR3 loop reads CASTPGPGYGYTF. For the CDR3, the DNA is TGTGCCAGCACACCGGGACCCGGGTATGGCTACACCTTC.

The V call is TRBV4-2, the J call TRBJ2-2, with D maybe TRBD1 (5 bases). The V and J ends lost 0 bases and 3 bases respectively, with 11 bases between them. CDR3 size: 16 residues. Germline CDR1 and CDR2: LGHNA and YNFKEQ. The CDR3 DNA reads TGTGCCAGCAGCCAAGATTTATCAGGGTACACCGGGGAGCTGTTTTTT. This translates into CASSQDLSGYTGELFF.

The rearrangement joins TRBV28 to TRBJ1-1, with D uncertain. This CDR3 is built from 13 residues. V lost 2 bases, J lost 8 bases, and 12 bases lay in between. Germline CDR1 MDHEN, CDR2 SYDVKM. The CDR3 sequence is CASSLEFAGEAFF. The CDR3 coding sequence is TGTGCCAGCAGTTTAGAGTTCGCGGGGGAAGCTTTCTTT.

The chain combines TRBV7-9 with TRBJ2-5, with 7 bases lining up with TRBD2. The CDR3 extends over 16 amino acids. The germline V gene encodes CDR1 SEHNR and CDR2 FQNEAQ (reference sequence). The ends lost 8 bases at V and 1 base at J; junction bases unmatched: 13. CDR3: CASGRISGAFQETQYF. The CDR3 DNA reads TGTGCCAGCGGCCGTATCAGCGGGGCGTTCCAAGAGACCCAGTACTTC.

The rearrangement uses TRBV28 and TRBJ1-2; D unresolved. The germline V and J ends were trimmed by 7 bases and 4 bases, with 10 bases remaining between them. The CDR3 covers 12 residues. Germline-derived CDR1 and CDR2 are MDHEN and SYDVKM. The CDR3 DNA sequence: TGTGCCAGCAATCAAGCTATCTATGGCTACACCTTC. Translated, it gives CASNQAIYGYTF.

The rearrangement uses TRBV29-1 and TRBJ2-7; 10 nucleotides align to TRBD2. The CDR3 is 13 amino acids. Germline values: CDR1 SQVTM, CDR2 ANQGSEA. The CDR3 bases are TGCAGTGCCGGGACTAGCGTCTACTACGAGCAGTACTTC. Encoded protein: CSAGTSVYYEQYF.

This clone was detected only a few times. V usage is TRBV6-1 and J usage is TRBJ1-5; 7 bases are a match to TRBD1. Germline CDR1 MNHNS, CDR2 SASEGT. The CDR3 is 14 residues long. V shed 4 bases and J 2 bases; nucleotides not matched to a gene: 2. The CDR3 DNA reads as TGTGCCAGCAGTGGGGGGACAGGCAATCAGCCCCAGCATTTT. Its protein is CASSGGTGNQPQHF.

The table lists this clone with a few counts. This sequence joins TRBV2 and TRBJ1-5; tentatively, D is TRBD1 (5 bases). Germline assignment: CDR1 SNHLY and CDR2 FYNNEI. V lost 3 bases, J lost 3 bases, and 9 bases lay in between. The CDR3 length is 14 residues. For the CDR3, the DNA is TGTGCCAGCAGTGACAGGGCGGTCAATCAGCCCCAGCATTTT. Amino acids: CASSDRAVNQPQHF.

This clone has just one count. The chain combines TRBV7-2 with TRBJ2-1, with D perhaps matching TRBD2 (6 bases). Germline V gene data show CDR1 as SGHTA and CDR2 as FQGNSA. The CDR3 contains 16 residues. V was cut by 1 base and J by 0 bases, with 10 bases left in between. Here the CDR3 DNA reads TGTGCCAGCAGCTTAGGGGGCGGGGTCTCCTACAATGAGCAGTTCTTC. This sequence encodes CASSLGGGVSYNEQFF.

The chain recombines TRBV5-1 with TRBJ1-1; weak D call: TRBD1 (6 bases). The CDR3 is made up of 15 amino acids. Germline values: CDR1 SGHRS, CDR2 YFSETQ. V was trimmed by 6 bases and J by 2 bases, leaving 17 bases between them. In DNA, the CDR3 is TGCGCCAGCACTCGGGGGGGCTTGGTTAACACTGAAGCTTTCTTT. Amino acids: CASTRGGLVNTEAFF.

The genes are TRBV9 and TRBJ2-3, with 11 bases that match TRBD2. Germline V CDR1 and CDR2: SGDLS, YYNGEE. V gave up 4 bases and J gave up 7 bases; unmatched junction bases: 8. The CDR3 is made up of 15 amino acids. The CDR3 is CASSPLGLAEYTQYF. In DNA form, the CDR3 reads TGTGCCAGCAGCCCTTTGGGACTAGCGGAATATACGCAGTATTTT.

This chain links TRBV18 with TRBJ1-1; 7 bases fit TRBD1. The CDR3 is made up of 13 amino acids. Germline V lookup: CDR1 KGHSH, CDR2 LQKENI. J was trimmed by 3 bases and V by 6 bases; bases with no gene match: 4. The CDR3 coding sequence is TGTGCCAGCTCGTCCCAGGGGGACACTGAAGCTTTCTTT. This codes for CASSSQGDTEAFF.

The chain has TRBV4-2 and TRBJ2-3, with TRBD2 matching 7 bases. This CDR3 spans 16 amino acids. CDR1 LGHNA and CDR2 YNFKEQ come from the germline V gene. The trim removed 3 bases at V and 2 bases at J, leaving 8 bases unmatched. The CDR3 region is CASSQVGGGLTDTQYF. In DNA form, the CDR3 reads TGTGCCAGCAGCCAGGTTGGCGGGGGACTCACAGATACGCAGTATTTT.

The chain uses TRBV6-5 and TRBJ1-3, with D unresolved. CDR1 and CDR2 (germline): MNHEY, SVGAGI. Trimming removed 7 bases from V and 0 bases from J, with 10 bases in between. The CDR3 is made up of 14 amino acids. CDR3 DNA sequence: TGTGCCAGCATCGGACGTACCTCTGGAAACACCATATATTTT. Its translation is CASIGRTSGNTIYF.

This clone has ten or more counts. V gene TRBV19 combines with J gene TRBJ2-4; TRBD2 aligns across 8 bases. CDR3 size: 15 residues. The V gene's germline CDR1 is LNHDA and CDR2 SQIVND (reference sequence). Trimming took 7 bases from V and 8 from J; bases not matched to a gene: 13. CDR3 loop: CASNPTDSSGDIQYF. CDR3 sequence (DNA): TGTGCCAGTAACCCGACGGACAGTAGCGGGGACATTCAGTACTTC.

The chain employs TRBV4-3 and TRBJ2-5; 9 bases agree with TRBD2. The V segment lost 3 bases and the J segment 4 bases; nucleotides outside the gene matches: 6. The CDR3 loop spans 15 amino acids. The germline V gene has CDR1 LGHNA and CDR2 YSLEER. The CDR3 loop reads CASSQVLAGRETQYF. The CDR3 region has the DNA TGCGCCAGCAGCCAGGTGCTAGCGGGGAGAGAGACCCAGTACTTC.

This chain uses TRBV27 with TRBJ1-2; no reliable D call. The germline V gene encodes CDR1 MNHEY and CDR2 SMNVEV (reference sequence). The CDR3 runs 16 residues. V shed 0 bases and J shed 8 bases, with 19 bases lying between them. The CDR3 reads CASSLSDPAGRRGYTF. In nucleotides, the CDR3 is TGTGCCAGCAGTTTATCTGACCCGGCCGGCCGTAGGGGCTACACCTTC.

The CDR3 DNA is TGTGCCATCAGTGAGTCCGAGCGGAGAGAGACCCAGTACTTC. Amino acid sequence: CAISESERRETQYF. The chain recombines TRBV10-3 with TRBJ2-5; the D gene is possibly TRBD2 (5 bases). Germline CDR1 is ENHRY and CDR2 is SYGVKD. The length of the CDR3 is 14 residues. V was pared by 0 bases and J by 4 bases, with 9 bases between.